The T cell receptor (beta chain) described here comes from a study of human T cells and chemical hapten exposure. Study details: DPC at 2% was the sensitizing agent, placed on 2 cm by 2 cm of upper inner arm skin. Whole-study results and caveats: Following DPC sensitization, TCRs present above 1 in 1000 frequency showed no change.

Individual cDNA molecules in this library carried unique molecular identifiers. TCRdb re-analysed the RACE reads in MiXCR, keeping a single row per CDR3 protein. Here the sample spans 300,000 to 450,000 distinct CDR3 sequences, roughly 5.3% being singletons. The V end was cut by 2 bases, the J end by 5 bases, with 15 bases between. The germline V gene encodes CDR1 LGHDT and CDR2 YNNKEL (reference sequence). The CDR3 is made up of 16 amino acids. Note on this clonotype: Its antigen is undetermined.

Time point reported: pre-sensitization, week 0. Treatment here: therapeutic diphenylcyclopropenone sensitization with weekly scalp DPC. This rearrangement joins TRBV3-1 to TRBJ2-2; D possibly corresponds to TRBD1 (5 bases). The sample in question was whole blood, obtained in connection with sensitization to the hapten diphenylcyclopropenone (DPC). The receptor's source is a woman aged 45-60 years with alopecia areata. Some clones in this sample may be carry-over from other donors' samples. Here the CDR3 DNA reads TGTGCCAGCAGCCAACGATGGGGCCTGACTACCGGGGAGCTGTTTTTT. Residues: CASSQRWGLTTGELFF.